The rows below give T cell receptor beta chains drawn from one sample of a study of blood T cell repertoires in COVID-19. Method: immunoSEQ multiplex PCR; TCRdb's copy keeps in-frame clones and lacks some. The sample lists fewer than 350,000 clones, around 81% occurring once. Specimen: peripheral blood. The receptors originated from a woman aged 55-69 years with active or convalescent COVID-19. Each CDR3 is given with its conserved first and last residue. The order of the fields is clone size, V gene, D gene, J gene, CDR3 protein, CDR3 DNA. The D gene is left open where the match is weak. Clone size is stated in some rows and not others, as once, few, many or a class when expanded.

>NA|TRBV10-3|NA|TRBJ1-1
CAISESGQLDTEAFF
TGTGCCATCAGTGAGTCTGGACAGCTAGACACTGAAGCTTTCTTT
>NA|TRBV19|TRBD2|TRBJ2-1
CASSLDWRGGRDEQFF
TGTGCCAGTAGCTTGGATTGGCGGGGGGGCAGGGATGAGCAGTTCTTC
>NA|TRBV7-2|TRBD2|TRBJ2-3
CASSLDGGGLPDTQYF
TGTGCCAGCAGCTTAGACGGCGGGGGGTTGCCAGATACGCAGTATTTT
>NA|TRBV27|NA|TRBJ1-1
CASSLASLNTEAFF
TGTGCCAGCAGTTTAGCGTCATTGAACACTGAAGCTTTCTTT
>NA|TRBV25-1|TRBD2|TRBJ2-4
CASSPGLAGGGAKNIQYF
TGTGCCAGCTCCCCCGGACTAGCGGGGGGGGGAGCCAAAAACATTCAGTACTTC
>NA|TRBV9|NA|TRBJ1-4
CASSVSPSKPQLFF
TGTGCCAGCAGCGTAAGCCCATCTAAGCCCCAACTGTTTTTT
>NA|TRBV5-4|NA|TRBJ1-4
CASSWRGGTNEKLFF
TGTGCCAGCAGCTGGAGGGGGGGCACTAATGAAAAACTGTTTTTT
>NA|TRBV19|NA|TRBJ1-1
CASSISPTGSEAFF
TGTGCCAGTAGTATTAGCCCCACAGGGTCTGAAGCTTTCTTT
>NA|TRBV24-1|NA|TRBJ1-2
CATSDSVGGYTF
TGTGCCACCAGTGATTCCGTCGGTGGCTACACCTTC
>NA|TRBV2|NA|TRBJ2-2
CASSGRRGSGELFF
TGTGCCAGCAGTGGGCGTCGGGGTTCCGGGGAGCTGTTTTTT
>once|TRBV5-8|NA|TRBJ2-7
CASSRWLRDWPYEQYF
TGTGCCAGCAGCCGATGGCTCCGGGACTGGCCCTACGAGCAGTACTTC
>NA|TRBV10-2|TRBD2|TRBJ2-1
CASSFGTSGEEQFF
TGCGCCAGCAGTTTCGGGACTAGCGGGGAGGAGCAGTTCTTC
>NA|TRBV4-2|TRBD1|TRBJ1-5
CASSTSGQGGYDQPQHF
TGTGCCAGCAGCACCTCCGGACAGGGGGGATATGATCAGCCCCAGCATTTT
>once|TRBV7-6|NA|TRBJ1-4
CASSLEPAFNEKLFF
TGTGCCAGCAGCTTAGAGCCTGCGTTTAATGAAAAACTGTTTTTT
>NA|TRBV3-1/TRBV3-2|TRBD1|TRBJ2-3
CASSPVGTGTQYF
TGTGCCAGCAGCCCCGTCGGGACAGGAACGCAGTATTTT
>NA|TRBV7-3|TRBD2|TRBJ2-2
CASSPLLAGGTTGELFF
TGTGCCAGCAGCCCCCTTTTAGCGGGGGGGACCACCGGGGAGCTGTTTTTT
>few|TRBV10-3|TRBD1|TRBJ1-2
CAISLGQGYGYTF
TGTGCCATCAGCTTGGGACAGGGTTATGGCTACACCTTC
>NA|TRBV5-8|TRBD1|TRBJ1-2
CASSGQGYFYGYTF
TGTGCCAGCAGCGGACAGGGTTACTTCTATGGCTACACCTTC
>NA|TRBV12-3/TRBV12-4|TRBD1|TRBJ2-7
CASSGDSYGQYF
TGTGCCAGCAGTGGGGACAGCTACGGGCAGTACTTC